The source of this T cell receptor beta chain is a study of blood T cell repertoires in COVID-19. TCRdb keeps only in-frame clones here, not all; method: immunoSEQ multiplex PCR. The data hold about 250,000 clones, with more than 70% observed a single time. The CDR3 covers 18 residues. Germline loops: CDR1 LNHDA, CDR2 SQIVND (reference sequence). Trimming removed 5 bases from V and 0 bases from J; junction bases left unmatched: 12. What was sequenced was peripheral blood. The clonotype comes from a woman aged 40 to 50 who had recovered from COVID-19. The chain combines TRBV19 with TRBJ2-2, with 7 positions matching TRBD2. The CDR3 is CASSPLRRGLSNTGELFF. CDR3 coding DNA: TGTGCCAGTAGTCCACTTCGCCGGGGACTATCGAACACCGGGGAGCTGTTTTTT.